These 10 T cell receptor delta chains originate from one sample sequenced in a study of gamma-delta T cells after stem cell transplantation. TCRdb reanalysed the RT-PCR reads via CATT. The table shows 2,000 to 2,500 delta-chain clones, with 0.85% to 1.3% occurring only once. The sequencing sample was made of gamma-delta T cells. These receptors all come from a human donor. It is not recorded whose cells these are; they may come from a transplant donor.

Remarks on this clone: A far larger clone differs by one base, so this is likely a read error. This chain uses TRDV2 with TRDJ1; possible D gene TRDD3, 5 bases. Germline loops: CDR1 GEAIGNYY, CDR2 EKD. This CDR3 is 15 amino acids long. This chain's CDR3 is CACGTVGEEGNKLIF. The CDR3 coding sequence is TGTGCCTGTGGCACCGTCGGGGAAGAAGGAAATAAACTCATCTTT.

Concerning this clone: A read error may explain this, as a much larger clone is one base away. This same CDR3 is encoded by further DNA sequences in the sample. The chain recombines TRDV2 with TRDJ3; 8 nucleotides match TRDD3. With V trimmed by 0 bases and J by 0 bases, 9 bases remained unmatched. CDR1 is GEAIGNYY, CDR2 EKD, per germline. The CDR3 has 20 amino acids. CDR3 protein: CACDTMTGGASSWDTRQMFF. For the CDR3, the DNA is TGTGCCTGTGACACCATGACTGGGGGCGCTAGCTCCTGGGACACCCGACAGATGTTTTTC.

The table lists this clone with a few counts. A far more abundant clone sits one base away, making this likely a read error. The chain couples TRDV3 to TRDJ1, with 9 bases matching TRDD3. The CDR3 spans 15 residues. Per the germline V gene, CDR1 is TVYSNPD and CDR2 is GDNSRS (reference sequence). CDR3 region: CALSTPGGSSDKLIF. The CDR3 coding sequence is TGTGCCCTTAGTACACCTGGGGGATCTTCCGATAAACTCATCTTT.

On this clone itself: A far larger clone is just one base off, so this is likely a read error. V usage is TRDV1 and J usage is TRDJ1; 11 bases map to TRDD3. The CDR3 totals 20 residues. The V gene's germline CDR1 is TSWWSYY and CDR2 QGS. J lost 0 bases, V lost 5 bases, and 17 bases had no gene match. The DNA of the CDR3 is TGTGCTCTTGGGCCCGTGGTGCCAGGACTGGGGGATAAACACACCGATAAACTCATCTTT. Translating it yields CALGPVVPGLGDKHTDKLIF.

This clone is labeled large. This sequence joins TRDV2 and TRDJ1, with 10 bases aligning to TRDD3. V was clipped by 0 bases and J by 0 bases; unmatched bases: 30. This CDR3 is built from 25 residues. The germline CDR1 and CDR2 sequences are GEAIGNYY and EKD. CDR3 region: CACDTGFSSLLGDKFVPKNTDKLIF. CDR3 in DNA: TGTGCCTGTGACACCGGATTTTCCTCACTTCTGGGGGATAAATTTGTGCCCAAAAACACCGATAAACTCATCTTT.

In this sample, this clone is medium-sized. A far larger clone is one nucleotide away, so this likely arose from a read error. At the DNA level, this CDR3 is encoded by other sequences in the same sample as well. The genes are TRDV2 and TRDJ1; no reliable D call. Germline V CDR1 and CDR2: GEAIGNYY, EKD. This CDR3 region has 13 residues. CDR3 coding DNA: TGTGCCTGTGACACCGAGCTCACCGATAAGCTCATCTTT. Translated, it gives CACDTELTDKLIF.

This clone is termed hyperexpanded. Different DNA sequences within this sample yield the same CDR3. This chain uses TRDV2 with TRDJ1; 12 bases are shared with TRDD3. The CDR3 sequence is 18 residues long. In germline, CDR1 is GEAIGNYY, CDR2 EKD. With 3 bases clipped from V and 0 bases from J, the junction kept 10 bases outside the gene matches. The CDR3 here is CACDPLGDTLPHTDKLIF. The CDR3 region has the DNA TGTGCCTGTGACCCACTGGGGGATACCCTCCCACACACCGATAAACTCATCTTT.

By frequency in the sample, this clone is medium-sized. The rearrangement joins TRDV2 to TRDJ1; 13 bases align to TRDD3. The CDR3 has 20 residues. Losses at the gene ends were 3 bases for V and 1 base for J; bases not matched to a gene: 16. Per germline, CDR1 GEAIGNYY and CDR2 EKD. The DNA of the CDR3 is TGTGCCTGTGACGTACTGGGGGATACGGGCCCCCCTCGAGGCACCGATAAACTCATCTTT. Encoded protein: CACDVLGDTGPPRGTDKLIF.

This clone was observed a few times. This likely stems from a read error, as it lies one base from a far larger clone. V is TRDV2 and J is TRDJ1, with 9 bases identical to TRDD3. CDR3 length equals 15 residues. Germline lookup yields CDR1 GEAIGNYY and CDR2 EKD. V was pared by 4 bases and J by 4 bases, with 9 bases of the junction left unmatched. This CDR3 is CACESMGDKDDKLIF. CDR3 nucleotides: TGTGCCTGTGAATCAATGGGGGATAAGGACGATAAACTCATCTTT.

With respect to this clone: The likely explanation is a read error, given a far larger clone one base away. Other DNA variants within this sample encode the same CDR3. This chain connects TRDV2 to TRDJ3; 7 bases are a match to TRDD3. The junction had 13 bases not matched to a gene; V was cut back by 3 bases and J by 0 bases. CDR3 length: 20 residues. Germline-derived CDR1 and CDR2 are GEAIGNYY and EKD. In DNA, the CDR3 is TGTGCCTGTGACCCTGCTGGGGGTTCCCATAGCTCCTGGGACACCCGACAGATGTTTTTC. Encoded protein: CACDPAGGSHSSWDTRQMFF.